These 24 T cell receptor beta chains were sequenced from one sample in a study of long-term antiretroviral therapy in people with HIV. Researchers ran immunoSEQ v3.0 at survey level. Here immunoSEQ multiplex PCR was the method, and the copy in TCRdb shows in-frame clones only, minus some. The profile shows tens of thousands of clones, around 86% of them singletons. The sequences come from unsorted PBMCs, collected 1 year after starting antiretroviral therapy. All receptors derive from a man between 18 and 29 years old with HIV.

The chain carries TRBV25-1 and TRBJ1-2, with TRBD1 identical over 8 bases. The CDR3 length is 15 residues. Germline trimming cut 6 bases from V and 3 bases from J; bases unmatched to any gene: 9. Germline-derived CDR1 and CDR2 are MGHDK and SYGVNS. This chain's CDR3 is CASSSRQGWDYGYTF. CDR3 in DNA: TGTGCCAGCAGCTCTAGACAGGGGTGGGACTATGGCTACACCTTC.

The rearrangement links TRBV11-2 to TRBJ2-7, with D maybe TRBD1 (6 bases). The CDR3 covers 12 residues. Germline CDR1 SGHAT, CDR2 FQNNGV. V lost 5 bases, J lost 3 bases, and 8 bases lay in between. The CDR3 DNA reads as TGTGCCAGCAGCCGACAGGTCTACGAGCAGTACTTC. Its translation: CASSRQVYEQYF. Full variable domain (remainder filled in from reference TRBV11-2 and TRBJ2-7): EAGVAQSPRYKIIEKRQSVAFWCNPISGHATLYWYQQILGQGPKLLIQFQNNGVVDDSQLPKDRFSAERLKGVDSTLKIQPAKLEDSAVYLCASSRQVYEQYFGPGTRLTVT.

J is TRBJ2-7 and V is TRBV4-1; D may correspond to TRBD1 or TRBD2 (5 bases each). This CDR3 spans 14 amino acids. V was clipped by 0 bases and J by 3 bases, with 9 bases between them. Germline values: CDR1 MGHRA, CDR2 YSYEKL. CDR3 nucleotide sequence: TGCGCCAGCAGCCAAGATCCGGGGCTCTACGAGCAGTACTTC. Its protein product is CASSQDPGLYEQYF.

The chain has TRBV15 and TRBJ2-2, with 9 bases fitting TRBD1. Germline V gene data show CDR1 as LNHNV and CDR2 as YYDKDF (reference sequence). The junction had 6 bases not matched to a gene; V was cut back by 5 bases and J by 5 bases. The length of the CDR3 is 15 residues. The CDR3 reads CATSLDRGVTGELFF. In DNA, the CDR3 is TGTGCCACCAGCCTGGACAGGGGAGTTACCGGGGAGCTGTTTTTT.

The V gene is TRBV14, the J gene TRBJ2-3; D not resolved. Germline values: CDR1 SGHDN, CDR2 FVKESK. V gave up 0 bases and J gave up 1 base, with 11 bases separating them. The CDR3 runs to 16 residues. CDR3 nucleotides: TGTGCCAGCAGCCAAGATCGTTTGCAGCGCACAGATACGCAGTATTTT. This translates into CASSQDRLQRTDTQYF.

The V gene is TRBV9, the J gene TRBJ2-3, with D possibly being TRBD2 (6 bases). The CDR3 has 15 residues. CDR1 is SGDLS and CDR2 is YYNGEE in the germline V gene. The ends were cut back, 0 bases at V and 5 bases at J, with 13 bases in the middle. The CDR3 spells CASSVDRGGGDTQYF. The CDR3 DNA follows: TGTGCCAGCAGCGTAGATCGGGGAGGTGGAGATACGCAGTATTTT.

The chain links TRBV11-2 to TRBJ2-7; TRBD1 agrees at 7 bases. Germline CDR1 reads SGHAT; CDR2 reads FQNNGV. V shed 1 base, J shed 1 base, and the junction held 7 bases outside the gene matches. This CDR3 is built from 16 residues. CDR3 protein: CASSLGARTGSYEQYF. For the CDR3, the DNA is TGTGCCAGCAGCTTAGGAGCCAGGACAGGATCCTACGAGCAGTACTTC.

The chain uses TRBV29-1 and TRBJ1-1, with TRBD1 as a possible D gene (6 bases). Trimming pared 6 bases from V and 1 base from J, leaving 18 bases between. The CDR3 has 15 residues. Germline V gives CDR1 SQVTM, CDR2 ANQGSEA. In DNA form, the CDR3 reads TGCAGCGTGCAGGGGAACCGATCCCCGAACACTGAAGCTTTCTTT. It is translated as CSVQGNRSPNTEAFF.

This rearrangement joins TRBV5-8 to TRBJ2-7; D is uncertain. This CDR3 contains 17 residues. Trimming pared 2 bases from V and 0 bases from J, leaving 18 bases between. Germline assignment: CDR1 SGHTS and CDR2 YDEGEE. The CDR3 nucleotides read TGTGCCAGCAGCTTAGTCATGTGGTCTCGTCTCTCCTACGAGCAGTACTTC. It is translated as CASSLVMWSRLSYEQYF.

This chain uses TRBV5-5 with TRBJ1-4, with TRBD1 as a possible D gene (5 bases). Trimming took 4 bases from V and 8 from J, leaving 18 bases between them. CDR1 and CDR2 from the germline V gene are SGHKS and YYEKEE (reference sequence). This CDR3 is 15 amino acids long. The CDR3 loop reads CASSGTTWRQEKLFF. The CDR3 DNA follows: TGTGCCAGCAGCGGAACGACCTGGAGACAGGAAAAACTGTTTTTT.

The chain joins TRBV10-3 to TRBJ1-1; D is uncertain. The V end lost 10 bases, the J end lost 2 bases, and 11 bases lay between the germline ends. The germline CDR1 and CDR2 sequences are ENHRY and SYGVKD. CDR3 size: 12 residues. The CDR3 sequence: CATDADNTEAFF. DNA for the CDR3: TGTGCCACCGATGCAGATAACACTGAAGCTTTCTTT.

The chain is built from TRBV7-9 and TRBJ1-5; TRBD1 might be the D (5 bases). The germline V and J ends were trimmed by 5 bases and 7 bases, with 12 bases remaining between them. CDR1 and CDR2 from the germline V gene are SEHNR and FQNEAQ (reference sequence). This CDR3 region has 13 residues. This CDR3 is CASSLTGGQPQHF. The CDR3 region has the DNA TGTGCCAGCAGCCTCACGGGGGGACAGCCCCAGCATTTT.

The CDR3 loop is CASSTELSGMAASEQYF. DNA for the CDR3: TGTGCCAGCAGTACAGAGTTGAGTGGGATGGCAGCTTCCGAGCAGTACTTC. The chain uses TRBV7-8 and TRBJ2-7; no reliable D call. Germline lookup yields CDR1 SGHVS and CDR2 FQNEAQ. The germline V and J ends were trimmed by 6 bases and 6 bases, with 27 bases remaining between them. The length of the CDR3 is 17 residues. Full variable domain (remainder filled in from reference TRBV7-8 and TRBJ2-7): GAGVSQSPRYKVAKRGQDVALRCDPISGHVSLFWYQQALGQGPEFLTYFQNEAQLDKSGLPSDRFFAERPEGSVSTLKIQRTQQEDSAVYLCASSTELSGMAASEQYFGPGTRLTVT.

The chain combines TRBV19 with TRBJ1-1, with D unclear. The ends were cut back, 4 bases at V and 3 bases at J, with 15 bases in the middle. Germline V lookup: CDR1 LNHDA, CDR2 SQIVND (reference sequence). This CDR3 spans 15 amino acids. The CDR3 nucleotides read TGTGCCAGTAGTAGGTACACACGATCGGACACTGAAGCTTTCTTT. Amino acid sequence: CASSRYTRSDTEAFF. Together with reference TRBV19 and TRBJ1-1, the CDR3 gives the full variable domain: DGGITQSPKYLFRKEGQNVTLSCEQNLNHDAMYWYRQDPGQGLRLIYYSQIVNDFQKGDIAEGYSVSREKKESFPLTVTSAQKNPTAFYLCASSRYTRSDTEAFFGQGTRLTVV.

This clone was observed a single time. The chain employs TRBV6-1 and TRBJ1-4, with TRBD1 identical over 8 bases. Germline values: CDR1 MNHNS, CDR2 SASEGT. The V segment lost 5 bases and the J segment 4 bases; nucleotides outside the gene matches: 6. The CDR3 contains 15 residues. This chain's CDR3 is CASSPPGQVNEKLFF. Here the CDR3 DNA reads TGTGCCAGCAGTCCCCCGGGACAGGTTAATGAAAAACTGTTTTTT.

V usage is TRBV7-9 and J usage is TRBJ1-2; D uncertain. Trimming cost V 2 bases and J 6 bases, with 13 bases left between them. CDR1 is SEHNR and CDR2 is FQNEAQ in the germline V gene (reference sequence). The CDR3 is made up of 14 amino acids. Here the CDR3 DNA reads TGTGCCAGCAGCTTAAGTGTACCCGGGGATGGCTACACCTTC. It codes for CASSLSVPGDGYTF.

The J gene is TRBJ1-1, the V gene TRBV6-5; D unclear. The CDR3 is 13 residues long. Trimming removed 2 bases from V and 6 bases from J, with 10 bases in between. CDR1 and CDR2 from the germline V gene are MNHEY and SVGAGI. CDR3 bases: TGTGCCAGCAGTTACCCAGATCACGCTGAAGCTTTCTTT. It encodes CASSYPDHAEAFF.

The sample holds a few counts of this clone. The genes are TRBV7-9 and TRBJ1-1; 8 nucleotides align to TRBD1. V gave up 4 bases and J gave up 4 bases; unmatched junction bases: 5. Germline V lookup: CDR1 SEHNR, CDR2 FQNEAQ (reference sequence). The CDR3 loop spans 14 amino acids. For the CDR3, the DNA is TGTGCCAGCAGCTCGCTGGACAGGGTCACTGAAGCTTTCTTT. It is translated as CASSSLDRVTEAFF.

This clone is a singleton in its sample. The chain employs TRBV7-2 and TRBJ2-7, with a possible D match to TRBD2 (5 bases). CDR1 is SGHTA and CDR2 is FQGNSA in the germline V gene. Trimming cost V 5 bases and J 2 bases, with 10 bases left between them. There are 13 residues in the CDR3. The CDR3 nucleotides are TGTGCCAGCAGCCCATGGACTGCCTACGAGCAGTACTTC. Translation: CASSPWTAYEQYF.

This clone was observed once. The chain couples TRBV29-1 to TRBJ2-1; 10 nucleotides line up with TRBD2. Germline CDR1 SQVTM, CDR2 ANQGSEA. The V segment lost 1 base and the J segment 8 bases; nucleotides outside the gene matches: 11. The CDR3 is 16 amino acids. CDR3 in amino acids: CSVEVALAGVGDEQFF. CDR3 nucleotide sequence: TGCAGCGTTGAAGTCGCTCTAGCGGGAGTAGGGGATGAGCAGTTCTTC.

The V and J genes are TRBV29-1 and TRBJ2-6; the D is unclear. The CDR3 extends over 14 amino acids. V dropped 7 bases and J dropped 0 bases, with 10 bases sitting between them. CDR1 SQVTM and CDR2 ANQGSEA come from the germline V gene. Here the CDR3 DNA reads TGCAGCGCATCAGCGACCTCTGGGGCCAACGTCCTGACTTTC. The encoded protein is CSASATSGANVLTF.

The rearrangement joins TRBV25-1 to TRBJ1-1, with D perhaps matching TRBD1 (6 bases). The germline V gene has CDR1 MGHDK and CDR2 SYGVNS. With 8 bases removed from V and 2 bases from J, the gap between germline ends came to 15 bases. The CDR3 is 14 amino acids. In DNA form, the CDR3 reads TGTGCCAGCGACCCGGGGGGGCGCAACACTGAAGCTTTCTTT. Protein product: CASDPGGRNTEAFF.

The chain combines TRBV7-2 with TRBJ1-1, with D unclear. The V end was cut by 5 bases, the J end by 0 bases, with 7 bases between. CDR3 length: 13 amino acids. Germline V gene sequence: CDR1 SGHTA, CDR2 FQGNSA. The CDR3 sequence: CASSLQLNTEAFF. For the CDR3, the DNA is TGTGCCAGCAGCCTACAGTTGAACACTGAAGCTTTCTTT.

Concerning this clone itself: Other nucleotide sequences from this sample produce the same CDR3. The chain has TRBV27 and TRBJ1-1; possible D gene TRBD1, 5 bases. Germline lookup yields CDR1 MNHEY and CDR2 SMNVEV (reference sequence). V gave up 0 bases and J gave up 4 bases, with 6 bases separating them. CDR3 length: 13 residues. CDR3 region: CASSLSGGTEAFF. The DNA of the CDR3 is TGTGCCAGCAGTTTATCCGGGGGCACTGAAGCTTTCTTT.